Detailed here is one T cell receptor beta chain. The data were taken from a study of blood T cell repertoires in COVID-19. The wider study: Donors in the United States, Italy and Spain gave samples during acute or convalescent COVID-19. Sources were T cells, B-cell-depleted T cells, or PBMCs; the material itself was cDNA or gDNA.

V dropped 6 bases and J dropped 2; count of bases not matched to a gene: 3. The CDR3 is 14 residues long. Germline-derived CDR1 and CDR2 are MNHEY and SVGAGI. Recovered participants had two consecutive negative NP/OP PCR tests, healthcare professional clearance, or symptom resolution. Authors' processing steps: Amplification of reference gene primers provided the estimated nucleated cell counts. Some clones are missing from TCRdb's copy, which holds only in-frame ones; the method was immunoSEQ multiplex PCR. V and J calls and clone size are those listed in that table; D and trimming were worked out from the DNA. The sample holds roughly 290,000 clones, 75% to 90% seen once.

This clonotype originated in a woman in her forties who had recovered from COVID-19. J is TRBJ1-3 and V is TRBV6-5; TRBD1 matches 8 bases. Sequencing input: PBMCs or T cells enriched from blood (not recorded which). The CDR3 reads CASRRQGTGNTIYF. As DNA, the CDR3 is TGTGCCAGCAGGCGACAGGGGACTGGAAACACCATATATTTT.